A selection of T cell receptor beta chains follows, all from one sample in a study of cytomegalovirus exposure and HLA in healthy donors. Only in-frame clones appear in the TCRdb table, and some are missing; sequencing was by immunoSEQ multiplex PCR. The repertoire holds about 54,000 clones, with approximately 89% as singletons. The source material was PBMCs. These receptors all come from a woman younger than 35 in good health and CMV-seropositive. The CDR3 runs from the conserved cysteine through the conserved F or W. The order of the fields is J gene, D gene, clone size, CDR3 length, V gene, CDR3 protein, CDR3 DNA. The D gene is left open where the match is weak. Where a row states a size, it is once, few, many or the class of an expanded clone; other rows omit it.

J: TRBJ1-2; D: NA; size: few; length: 14; V: TRBV5-4; CDR3: CASSLLQGLGGYTF; DNA: TGTGCCAGCAGCTTGCTGCAGGGGCTGGGTGGCTACACCTTC
J: TRBJ2-6; D: NA; size: few; length: 15; V: TRBV6-1; CDR3: CASSLQGSGANVLTF; DNA: TGTGCCAGCAGTTTACAGGGCTCTGGGGCCAACGTCCTGACTTTC
J: TRBJ1-5; D: TRBD1; size: NA; length: 14; V: TRBV6-1; CDR3: CASGRDRGNIAQHF; DNA: TGTGCCAGCGGAAGGGACAGGGGTAATATAGCCCAGCATTTT
J: TRBJ2-7; D: NA; size: NA; length: 15; V: TRBV5-1; CDR3: CASSNRDKNAYEQYF; DNA: TGCGCCAGCAGCAACCGGGATAAAAATGCCTACGAGCAGTACTTC
J: TRBJ1-1; D: TRBD1; size: NA; length: 13; V: TRBV27; CDR3: CASRTGSNTEAFF; DNA: TGTGCCAGCAGGACAGGGTCGAACACTGAAGCTTTCTTT
J: TRBJ1-5; D: NA; size: NA; length: 15; V: TRBV28; CDR3: CASSLNSYSNQPQHF; DNA: TGTGCCAGCAGTTTAAACTCTTATAGCAATCAGCCCCAGCATTTT
J: TRBJ1-1; D: NA; size: once; length: 18; V: TRBV21-1; CDR3: CASSKCRTGESMNTEAFF; DNA: TGTGCCAGCAGCAAATGTCGAACAGGGGAGAGTATGAACACTGAAGCTTTCTTT
J: TRBJ2-3; D: NA; size: NA; length: 16; V: TRBV4-2; CDR3: CASSYPSGGRTDTQYF; DNA: TGTGCCAGCAGCTATCCGTCGGGGGGCCGAACAGATACGCAGTATTTT
J: TRBJ2-7; D: NA; size: once; length: 15; V: TRBV6-5; CDR3: CASSYGSGGTYEQYF; DNA: TGTGCCAGCAGTTACGGCTCGGGGGGCACCTACGAGCAGTACTTC
J: TRBJ2-5; D: TRBD2; size: NA; length: 14; V: TRBV4-1; CDR3: CASSQEGGDETQYF; DNA: TGCGCCAGCAGCCAAGAGGGGGGGGATGAGACCCAGTACTTC
J: TRBJ2-5; D: NA; size: NA; length: 15; V: TRBV9; CDR3: CASSVHREGQETQYF; DNA: TGTGCCAGCAGCGTCCACAGGGAGGGACAAGAGACCCAGTACTTC
J: TRBJ1-5; D: NA; size: NA; length: 19; V: TRBV28; CDR3: CASSLSIGRGIVSNQPQHF; DNA: TGTGCCAGCAGTTTATCAATAGGCAGGGGTATAGTCAGCAATCAGCCCCAGCATTTT
J: TRBJ1-5; D: NA; size: NA; length: 13; V: TRBV6-5; CDR3: CASSRGRNQPQHF; DNA: TGTGCCAGCAGCCGCGGTAGGAATCAGCCCCAGCATTTT
J: TRBJ2-7; D: NA; size: NA; length: 13; V: TRBV30; CDR3: CALSSGDTYEQYF; DNA: TGTGCCCTATCTTCCGGGGACACCTACGAGCAGTACTTC
J: TRBJ1-1; D: TRBD1; size: NA; length: 18; V: TRBV4-1; CDR3: CASSHSRDRGAGVTEAFF; DNA: TGCGCCAGCAGCCACTCTAGGGACAGGGGGGCCGGAGTGACTGAAGCTTTCTTT
J: TRBJ1-1; D: NA; size: NA; length: 13; V: TRBV7-2; CDR3: CASSSTGLGLAFF; DNA: TGTGCCAGCAGCTCGACAGGTCTGGGTTTGGCTTTCTTT
J: TRBJ2-1; D: TRBD2; size: NA; length: 17; V: TRBV19; CDR3: CASSPGLAGGPYNEQFF; DNA: TGTGCCAGTAGTCCCGGGTTGGCGGGGGGGCCCTACAATGAGCAGTTCTTC
J: TRBJ1-5; D: TRBD1; size: once; length: 12; V: TRBV5-7; CDR3: CASSLTGGGGHF; DNA: TGTGCCAGCAGCCTGACAGGGGGCGGAGGGCATTTT
J: TRBJ1-3; D: NA; size: NA; length: 17; V: TRBV9; CDR3: CASSEEGTTLIGNTIYF; DNA: TGTGCCAGCAGCGAGGAGGGGACCACGTTAATAGGAAACACCATATATTTT
J: TRBJ2-3; D: NA; size: NA; length: 15; V: TRBV13; CDR3: CASSLGARGLDTQYF; DNA: TGTGCCAGCAGCTTAGGGGCTCGGGGTTTGGATACGCAGTATTTT
J: TRBJ1-4; D: NA; size: NA; length: 15; V: TRBV7-9; CDR3: CASSLAAGGEEKLFF; DNA: TGTGCCAGCAGCTTAGCGGCCGGGGGAGAGGAAAAACTGTTTTTT
J: TRBJ2-6; D: NA; size: NA; length: 18; V: TRBV4-2; CDR3: CASSQDGGRSSGANVLTF; DNA: TGTGCCAGCAGCCAAGATGGGGGGAGGTCCTCTGGGGCCAACGTCCTGACTTTC
J: TRBJ1-2; D: TRBD1; size: NA; length: 16; V: TRBV28; CDR3: CASSLRGDRGNYGYTF; DNA: TGTGCCAGCAGTTTAAGGGGGGACAGGGGAAACTATGGCTACACCTTC
J: TRBJ2-7; D: TRBD1; size: NA; length: 16; V: TRBV5-1; CDR3: CASSWGDRVGPYEQYF; DNA: TGCGCCAGCAGCTGGGGGGACAGGGTCGGCCCCTACGAGCAGTACTTC
J: TRBJ1-1; D: TRBD1; size: NA; length: 16; V: TRBV7-9; CDR3: CASSPRGQGVNTEAFF; DNA: TGTGCCAGCAGCCCCCGGGGGCAGGGGGTTAACACTGAAGCTTTCTTT
J: TRBJ2-7; D: TRBD1; size: once; length: 14; V: TRBV30; CDR3: CAWSVGDRGYEQYF; DNA: TGTGCCTGGAGTGTGGGAGACAGGGGGTACGAGCAGTACTTC
J: TRBJ2-7; D: NA; size: NA; length: 11; V: TRBV6-1; CDR3: CASSWASEQYF; DNA: TGTGCCAGCAGTTGGGCCTCCGAGCAGTACTTC
J: TRBJ1-4; D: TRBD1; size: NA; length: 14; V: TRBV5-1; CDR3: CASSLTGEGEKLFF; DNA: TGCGCCAGCAGCTTAACAGGGGAAGGAGAAAAACTGTTTTTT
J: TRBJ2-3; D: TRBD2; size: NA; length: 15; V: TRBV5-1; CDR3: CASSSGLVYTDTQYF; DNA: TGCGCCAGCAGCTCGGGACTAGTCTATACAGATACGCAGTATTTT
J: TRBJ1-4; D: NA; size: NA; length: 17; V: TRBV13; CDR3: CASSFGRRKTLNEKLFF; DNA: TGTGCCAGCAGCTTCGGTCGTCGGAAGACACTTAATGAAAAACTGTTTTTT
J: TRBJ2-3; D: TRBD2; size: NA; length: 16; V: TRBV5-1; CDR3: CASSPGTSGGTDTQYF; DNA: TGCGCCAGCAGCCCCGGGACTAGCGGGGGCACAGATACGCAGTATTTT
J: TRBJ1-2; D: TRBD1; size: NA; length: 15; V: TRBV11-2; CDR3: CASSPGTERNYGYTF; DNA: TGTGCCAGCAGCCCAGGGACAGAACGAAACTATGGCTACACCTTC
J: TRBJ1-2; D: NA; size: once; length: 15; V: TRBV18; CDR3: CASSTSGNHNYGYTF; DNA: TGTGCCAGCTCAACCTCAGGAAACCATAACTATGGCTACACCTTC
J: TRBJ1-6; D: NA; size: few; length: 13; V: TRBV27; CDR3: CASSLTGSSPLHF; DNA: TGTGCCAGCAGTTTAACAGGTAGTTCACCCCTCCACTTT
J: TRBJ2-3; D: NA; size: once; length: 15; V: TRBV30; CDR3: CAWSLRTQITDTQYF; DNA: TGTGCCTGGAGTTTACGGACACAAATCACAGATACGCAGTATTTT
J: TRBJ2-3; D: TRBD2; size: NA; length: 15; V: TRBV28; CDR3: CASKVAGGVTDTQYF; DNA: TGTGCCAGCAAGGTTGCGGGGGGGGTCACAGATACGCAGTATTTT
J: TRBJ2-7; D: NA; size: NA; length: 13; V: TRBV7-2; CDR3: CASSLDRENEQYF; DNA: TGTGCCAGCAGCTTAGACAGGGAAAACGAGCAGTACTTC
J: TRBJ2-1; D: TRBD2; size: NA; length: 16; V: TRBV7-3; CDR3: CASSLIGLAGRNEQFF; DNA: TGTGCCAGCAGCTTAATTGGCCTAGCGGGGAGGAATGAGCAGTTCTTC
J: TRBJ2-1; D: NA; size: NA; length: 18; V: TRBV9; CDR3: CASSVLGGTGPNYNEQFF; DNA: TGTGCCAGCAGCGTACTAGGGGGAACAGGGCCTAACTACAATGAGCAGTTCTTC
J: TRBJ1-3; D: NA; size: few; length: 16; V: TRBV5-4; CDR3: CASSGARGGPGNTIYF; DNA: TGTGCCAGCAGCGGGGCCCGAGGGGGTCCTGGAAACACCATATATTTT
J: TRBJ1-2; D: NA; size: NA; length: 14; V: TRBV6-1; CDR3: CASSESGRAYGYTF; DNA: TGTGCCAGCAGTGAAAGTGGCAGGGCCTATGGCTACACCTTC
J: TRBJ2-5; D: NA; size: NA; length: 10; V: TRBV27; CDR3: CATRGETQYF; DNA: TGTGCCACGAGGGGGGAGACCCAGTACTTC